The clone carrying this T cell receptor beta chain was seen at least ten times. Its matching antigen is unknown. A single record per CDR3 protein comes from TCRdb applying MiXCR to the reads. The table has about 210,000 distinct CDR3 sequences, around 6.2% seen once; the top ten hold under 7.5%. This CDR3 has 13 residues. Germline V lookup: CDR1 SGHRS, CDR2 YFSETQ. V was clipped by 4 bases and J by 5 bases, with 10 bases between them. This entry belongs to a study of T cell repertoires in cytomegalovirus infection. Whole-study context: Indicated by public TCR beta signatures were CMV infection and matching HLA type.

The study's findings and limits: HLA-C-restricted TCR beta clonotypes specific for CMV led the ex vivo response. Accumulated public TCR beta family frequency recognized individuals carrying CMV together with the relevant HLA.

The chain carries TRBV5-1 and TRBJ2-1, with D uncertain. Sequences were obtained from PBMCs. The origin of this receptor is a human donor in good health (CMV status not recorded). Some clones in this sample may be carry-over from other donors' samples. The chain's CDR3 is CASSPDPDNEQFF. The CDR3 DNA sequence: TGCGCCAGCAGCCCCGACCCGGACAATGAGCAGTTCTTC.